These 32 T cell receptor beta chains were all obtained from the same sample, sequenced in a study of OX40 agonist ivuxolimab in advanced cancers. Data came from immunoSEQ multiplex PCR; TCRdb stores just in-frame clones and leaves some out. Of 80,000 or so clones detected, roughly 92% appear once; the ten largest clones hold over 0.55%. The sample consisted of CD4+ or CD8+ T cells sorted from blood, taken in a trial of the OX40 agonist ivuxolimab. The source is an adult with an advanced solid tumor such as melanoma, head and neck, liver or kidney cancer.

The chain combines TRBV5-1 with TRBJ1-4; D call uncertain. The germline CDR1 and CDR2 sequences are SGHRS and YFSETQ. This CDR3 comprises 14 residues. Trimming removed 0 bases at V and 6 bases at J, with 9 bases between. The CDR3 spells CASSLEAADEKLFF. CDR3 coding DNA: TGCGCCAGCAGCTTGGAGGCAGCAGATGAAAAACTGTTTTTT.

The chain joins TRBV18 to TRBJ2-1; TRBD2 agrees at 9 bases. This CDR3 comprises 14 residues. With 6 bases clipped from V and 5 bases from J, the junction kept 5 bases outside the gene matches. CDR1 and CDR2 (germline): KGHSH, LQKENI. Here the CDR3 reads CASSLAGSNNEQFF. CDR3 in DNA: TGTGCCAGCTCCCTAGCGGGATCAAACAATGAGCAGTTCTTC. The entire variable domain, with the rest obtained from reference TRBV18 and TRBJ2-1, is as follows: NAGVMQNPRHLVRRRGQEARLRCSPMKGHSHVYWYRQLPEEGLKFMVYLQKENIIDESGMPKERFSAEFPKEGPSILRIQQVVRGDSAAYFCASSLAGSNNEQFFGPGTRLTVL.

The DNA for the CDR3 is TGTGCCAGCAGTCAACGAACGGACAGGCATGGCTACACCTTC. Its translation is CASSQRTDRHGYTF. The chain employs TRBV27 and TRBJ1-2; 7 bases map to TRBD1. V lost 5 bases and J lost 6; bases outside the gene matches: 9. CDR1 MNHEY and CDR2 SMNVEV come from the germline V gene (reference sequence). This CDR3 spans 14 amino acids.

The CDR3: CASSEVRLAGGEQYF. As DNA, the CDR3 is TGTGCCAGCAGTGAAGTTCGACTAGCGGGGGGTGAGCAGTACTTC. The chain uses TRBV2 and TRBJ2-7, with 13 nucleotides matching TRBD2. Germline lookup yields CDR1 SNHLY and CDR2 FYNNEI. V was clipped by 1 base and J by 7 bases; unmatched bases: 4. This CDR3 comprises 15 residues.

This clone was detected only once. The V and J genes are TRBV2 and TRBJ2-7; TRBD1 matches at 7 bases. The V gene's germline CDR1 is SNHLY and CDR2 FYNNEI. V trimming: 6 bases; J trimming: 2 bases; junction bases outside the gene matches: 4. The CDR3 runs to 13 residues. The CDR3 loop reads CASRGDSAYEQYF. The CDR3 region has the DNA TGTGCCAGCAGGGGGGACAGCGCCTACGAGCAGTACTTC.

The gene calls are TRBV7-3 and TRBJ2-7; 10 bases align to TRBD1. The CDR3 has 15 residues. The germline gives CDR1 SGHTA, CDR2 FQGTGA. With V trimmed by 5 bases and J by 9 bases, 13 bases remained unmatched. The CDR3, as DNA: TGTGCCAGCAGCCCCTCCGGACAGGGGGTTGATGTGCAGTACTTC. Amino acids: CASSPSGQGVDVQYF.

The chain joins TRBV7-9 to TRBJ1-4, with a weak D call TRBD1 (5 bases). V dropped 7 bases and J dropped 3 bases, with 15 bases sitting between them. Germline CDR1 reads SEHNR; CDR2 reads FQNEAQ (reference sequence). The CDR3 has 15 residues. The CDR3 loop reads CASTQARGSNEKLFF. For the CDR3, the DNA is TGTGCCAGCACCCAAGCGAGGGGATCTAATGAAAAACTGTTTTTT.

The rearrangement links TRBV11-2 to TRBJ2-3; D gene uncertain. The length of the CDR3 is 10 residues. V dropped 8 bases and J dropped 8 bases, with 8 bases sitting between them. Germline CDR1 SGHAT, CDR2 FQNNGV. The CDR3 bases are TGTGCCAGCTATAATGGTACGCAGTATTTT. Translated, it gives CASYNGTQYF.

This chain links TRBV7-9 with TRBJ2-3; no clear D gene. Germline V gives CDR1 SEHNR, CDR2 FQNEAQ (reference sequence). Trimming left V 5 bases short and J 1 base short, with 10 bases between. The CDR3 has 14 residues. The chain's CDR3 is CASSLSIGTDTQYF. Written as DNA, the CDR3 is TGTGCCAGCAGCCTATCGATCGGCACAGATACGCAGTATTTT. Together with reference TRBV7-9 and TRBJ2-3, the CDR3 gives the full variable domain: DTGVSQNPRHKITKRGQNVTFRCDPISEHNRLYWYRQTLGQGPEFLTYFQNEAQLEKSRLLSDRFSAERPKGSFSTLEIQRTEQGDSAMYLCASSLSIGTDTQYFGPGTRLTVL.

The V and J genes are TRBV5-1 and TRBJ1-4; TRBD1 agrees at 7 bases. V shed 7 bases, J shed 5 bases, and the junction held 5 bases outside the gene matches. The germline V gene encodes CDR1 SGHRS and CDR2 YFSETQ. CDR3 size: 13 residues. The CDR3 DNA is TGCGCCAGCCGAGACAGGGAGAATGAAAAACTGTTTTTT. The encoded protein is CASRDRENEKLFF.

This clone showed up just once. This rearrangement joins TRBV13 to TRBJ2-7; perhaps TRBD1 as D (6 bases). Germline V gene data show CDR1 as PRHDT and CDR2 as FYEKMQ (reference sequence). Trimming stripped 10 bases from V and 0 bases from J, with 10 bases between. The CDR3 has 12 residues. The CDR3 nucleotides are TGTGCCACCGGCAGGGGCTCCTACGAGCAGTACTTC. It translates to CATGRGSYEQYF.

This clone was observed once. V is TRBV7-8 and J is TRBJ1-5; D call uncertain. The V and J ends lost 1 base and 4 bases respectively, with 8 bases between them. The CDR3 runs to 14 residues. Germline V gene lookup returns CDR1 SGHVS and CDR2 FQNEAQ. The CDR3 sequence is CASSLGTANQPQHF. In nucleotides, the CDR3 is TGTGCCAGCAGCTTAGGAACGGCTAATCAGCCCCAGCATTTT. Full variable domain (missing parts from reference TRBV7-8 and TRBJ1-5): GAGVSQSPRYKVAKRGQDVALRCDPISGHVSLFWYQQALGQGPEFLTYFQNEAQLDKSGLPSDRFFAERPEGSVSTLKIQRTQQEDSAVYLCASSLGTANQPQHFGDGTRLSIL.

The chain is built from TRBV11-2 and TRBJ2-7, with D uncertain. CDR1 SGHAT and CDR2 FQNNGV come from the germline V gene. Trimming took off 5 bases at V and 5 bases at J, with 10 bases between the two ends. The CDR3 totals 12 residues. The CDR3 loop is CASSLWAHEQYF. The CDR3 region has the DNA TGTGCCAGCAGCCTCTGGGCCCACGAGCAGTACTTC.

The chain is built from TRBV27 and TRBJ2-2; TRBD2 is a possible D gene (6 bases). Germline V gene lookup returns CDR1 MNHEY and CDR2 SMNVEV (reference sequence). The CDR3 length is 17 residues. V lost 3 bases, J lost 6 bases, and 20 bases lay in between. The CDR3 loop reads CASSLLGRRDGSGELFF. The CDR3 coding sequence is TGTGCCAGCAGTTTGCTTGGCAGGCGGGATGGTTCCGGGGAGCTGTTTTTT.

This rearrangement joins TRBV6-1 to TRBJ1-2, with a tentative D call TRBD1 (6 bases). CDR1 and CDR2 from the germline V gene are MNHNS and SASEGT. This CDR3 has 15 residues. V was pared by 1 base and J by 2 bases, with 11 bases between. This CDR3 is CASSEGGGRNYGYTF. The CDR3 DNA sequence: TGTGCCAGCAGTGAAGGGGGGGGCAGAAACTATGGCTACACCTTC.

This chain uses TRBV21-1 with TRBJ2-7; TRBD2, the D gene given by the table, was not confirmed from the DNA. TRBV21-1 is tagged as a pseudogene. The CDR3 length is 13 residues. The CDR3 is CASSKRSCYEQYF. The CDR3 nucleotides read TGTGCCAGCAGCAAACGGAGTTGCTACGAGCAGTACTTC.

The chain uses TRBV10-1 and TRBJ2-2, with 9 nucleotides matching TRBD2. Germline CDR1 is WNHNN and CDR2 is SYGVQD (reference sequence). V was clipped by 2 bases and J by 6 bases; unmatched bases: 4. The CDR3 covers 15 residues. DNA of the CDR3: TGCGCCAGCAGTGAGAGGCGGGGGGGCGCCGGGGAGCTGTTTTTT. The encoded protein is CASSERRGGAGELFF.

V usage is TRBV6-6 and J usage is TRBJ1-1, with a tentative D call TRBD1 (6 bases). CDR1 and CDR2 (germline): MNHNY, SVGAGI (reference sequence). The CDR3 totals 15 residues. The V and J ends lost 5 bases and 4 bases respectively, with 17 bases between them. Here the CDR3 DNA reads TGTGCCAGCAGTCCCCGGGGGGGGCACAGCACTGAAGCTTTCTTT. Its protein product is CASSPRGGHSTEAFF.

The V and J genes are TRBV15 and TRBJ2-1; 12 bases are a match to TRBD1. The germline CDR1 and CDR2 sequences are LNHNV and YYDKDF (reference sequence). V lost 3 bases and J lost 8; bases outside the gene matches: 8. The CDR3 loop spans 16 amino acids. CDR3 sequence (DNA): TGTGCCACCAGCAGCACCCCGGGACAGGGGGCGGATGAGCAGTTCTTC. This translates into CATSSTPGQGADEQFF.

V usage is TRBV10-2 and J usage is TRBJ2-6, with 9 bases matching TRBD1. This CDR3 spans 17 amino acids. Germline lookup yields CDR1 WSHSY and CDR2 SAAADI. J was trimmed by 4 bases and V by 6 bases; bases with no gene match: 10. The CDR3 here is CASRSQQGAGGANVLTF. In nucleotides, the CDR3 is TGCGCCAGCAGATCTCAACAGGGGGCCGGGGGGGCCAACGTCCTGACTTTC.

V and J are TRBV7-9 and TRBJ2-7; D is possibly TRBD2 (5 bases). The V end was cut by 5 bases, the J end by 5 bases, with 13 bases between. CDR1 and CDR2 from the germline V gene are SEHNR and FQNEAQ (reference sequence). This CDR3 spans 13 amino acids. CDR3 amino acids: CASSRTGSHEQYF. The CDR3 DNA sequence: TGTGCCAGCAGCCGGACGGGGTCCCACGAGCAGTACTTC.

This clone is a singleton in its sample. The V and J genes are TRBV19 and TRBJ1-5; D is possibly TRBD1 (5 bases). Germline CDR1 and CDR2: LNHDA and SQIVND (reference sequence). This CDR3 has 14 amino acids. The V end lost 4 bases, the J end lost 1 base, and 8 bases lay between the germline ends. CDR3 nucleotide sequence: TGTGCCAGTAGTACTCAGGGAAGCAATCAGCCCCAGCATTTT. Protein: CASSTQGSNQPQHF. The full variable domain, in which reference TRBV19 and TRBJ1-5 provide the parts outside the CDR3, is DGGITQSPKYLFRKEGQNVTLSCEQNLNHDAMYWYRQDPGQGLRLIYYSQIVNDFQKGDIAEGYSVSREKKESFPLTVTSAQKNPTAFYLCASSTQGSNQPQHFGDGTRLSIL.

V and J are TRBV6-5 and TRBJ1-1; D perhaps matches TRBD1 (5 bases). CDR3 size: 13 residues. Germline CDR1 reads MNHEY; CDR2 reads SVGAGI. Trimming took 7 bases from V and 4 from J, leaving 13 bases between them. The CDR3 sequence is CASTRGSITEAFF. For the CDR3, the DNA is TGTGCCAGCACAAGGGGCTCAATCACTGAAGCTTTCTTT.

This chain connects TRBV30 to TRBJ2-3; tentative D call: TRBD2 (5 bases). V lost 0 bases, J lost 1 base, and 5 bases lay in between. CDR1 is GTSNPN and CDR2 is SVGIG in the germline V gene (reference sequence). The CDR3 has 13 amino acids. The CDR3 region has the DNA TGTGCCTGGAGTGTACTAGGCACAGATACGCAGTATTTT. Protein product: CAWSVLGTDTQYF.

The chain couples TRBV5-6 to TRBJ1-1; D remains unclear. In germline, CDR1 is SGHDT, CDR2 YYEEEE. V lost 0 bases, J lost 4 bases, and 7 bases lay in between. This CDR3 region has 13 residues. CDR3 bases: TGTGCCAGCAGCTTGGGAGGGAGCACTGAAGCTTTCTTT. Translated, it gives CASSLGGSTEAFF.

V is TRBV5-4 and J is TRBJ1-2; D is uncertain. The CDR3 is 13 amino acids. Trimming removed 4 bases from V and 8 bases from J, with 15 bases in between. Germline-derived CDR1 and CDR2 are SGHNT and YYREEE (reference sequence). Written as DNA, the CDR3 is TGTGCCAGCAGCCGCCGGTCCGGCGAAGGCTACACCTTC. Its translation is CASSRRSGEGYTF.

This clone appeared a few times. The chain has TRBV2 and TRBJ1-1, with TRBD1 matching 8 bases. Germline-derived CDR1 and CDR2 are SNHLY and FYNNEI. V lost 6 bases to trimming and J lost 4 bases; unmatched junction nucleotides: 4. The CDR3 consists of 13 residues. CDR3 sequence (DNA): TGTGCCAGCAGCACGACAGGGGCCACTGAAGCTTTCTTT. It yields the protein CASSTTGATEAFF.

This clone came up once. CDR3 in amino acids: CASRPEEKETQYF. The DNA for the CDR3 is TGTGCAAGTCGCCCTGAGGAGAAAGAGACCCAGTACTTC. The chain carries TRBV12-2 and TRBJ2-5; whether TRBD2, the table's D call, matches the DNA was not checked. TRBV12-2 is a pseudogene locus. The CDR3 sequence is 13 residues long.

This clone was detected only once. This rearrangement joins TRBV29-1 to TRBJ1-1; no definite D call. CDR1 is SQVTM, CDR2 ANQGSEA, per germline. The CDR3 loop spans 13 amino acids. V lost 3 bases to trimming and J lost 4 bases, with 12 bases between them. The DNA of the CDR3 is TGCAGCGTTGACGGGCCGGGCGGCACTGAAGCTTTCTTT. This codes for CSVDGPGGTEAFF.

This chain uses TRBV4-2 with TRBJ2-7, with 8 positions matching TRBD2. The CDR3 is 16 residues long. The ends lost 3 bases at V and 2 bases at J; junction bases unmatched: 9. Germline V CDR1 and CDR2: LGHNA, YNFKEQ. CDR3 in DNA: TGTGCCAGCAGCCAGGATTCTCCGGGAGGGCCCTACGAGCAGTACTTC. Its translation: CASSQDSPGGPYEQYF.

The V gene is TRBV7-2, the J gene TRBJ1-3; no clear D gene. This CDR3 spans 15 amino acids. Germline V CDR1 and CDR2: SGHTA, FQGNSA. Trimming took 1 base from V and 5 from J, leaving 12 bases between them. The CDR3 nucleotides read TGTGCCAGCAGCTTAGGGGCGGGAGGAAGAAACACCATATATTTT. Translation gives CASSLGAGGRNTIYF.

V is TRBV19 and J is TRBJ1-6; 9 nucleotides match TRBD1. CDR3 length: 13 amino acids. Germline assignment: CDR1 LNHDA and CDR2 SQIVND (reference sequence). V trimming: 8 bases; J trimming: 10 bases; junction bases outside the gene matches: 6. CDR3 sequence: CASADRGISPLHF. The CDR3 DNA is TGTGCCAGTGCAGACAGGGGGATCTCACCCCTCCACTTT.